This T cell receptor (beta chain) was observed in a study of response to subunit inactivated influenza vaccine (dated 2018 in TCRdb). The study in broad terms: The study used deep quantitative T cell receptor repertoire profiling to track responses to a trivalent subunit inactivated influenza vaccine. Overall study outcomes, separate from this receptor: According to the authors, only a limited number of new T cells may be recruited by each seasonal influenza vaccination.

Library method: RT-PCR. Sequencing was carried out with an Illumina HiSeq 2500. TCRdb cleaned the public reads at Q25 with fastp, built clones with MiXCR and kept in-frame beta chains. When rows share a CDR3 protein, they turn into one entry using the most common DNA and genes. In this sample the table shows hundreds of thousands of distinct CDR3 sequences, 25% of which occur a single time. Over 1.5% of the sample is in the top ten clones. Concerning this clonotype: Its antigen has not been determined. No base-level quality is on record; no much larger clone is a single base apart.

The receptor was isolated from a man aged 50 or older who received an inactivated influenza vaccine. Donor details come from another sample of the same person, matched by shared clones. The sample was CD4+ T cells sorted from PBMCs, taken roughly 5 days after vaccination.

The CDR3 region: CSVATGESPLHF. The sequenced DNA: TGCAGCGTTGCGACAGGGGAATCACCCCTCCACTTT. The V and J segments used are TRBV29-1 and TRBJ1-6; TRBD1 matches 8 bases in the middle. The CDR3 spans 12 residues, from the cysteine through the phenylalanine. Only CDR3 DNA is held: 36 bases, read in frame from base 1. In the germline V gene, CDR1 corresponds to SQVTM and CDR2 to ANQGSEA. V is cut back by 4 bases and J by 10 bases, with 3 bases in the junction unmatched.